These 22 T cell receptor beta chains share one sample of origin, sequenced in a study of CD8 T cells in Susac syndrome. Reverse transcription of roughly 0.45 to 1 ug RNA was performed with random hexamers. TCRdb fed the immunoSEQ multiplex PCR reads into MiXCR, producing one record per CDR3 protein. There are 150,000 to 200,000 distinct CDR3 sequences in the sample; around 94% occur only once, and 0.13% to 0.15% lies in the top ten. Sequencing was performed on CD4+ T cells from PBMCs. These receptors were obtained from a human donor in good health.

V usage is TRBV4-3 and J usage is TRBJ1-2, with D possibly matching TRBD1 (5 bases). The V gene lost 0 bases and the J gene lost 4 bases, with 9 bases spanning the gap. Germline V lookup: CDR1 LGHNA, CDR2 YSLEER. The CDR3 runs to 14 residues. As DNA, the CDR3 is TGCGCCAGCAGCCAAGATCAGGGCCTCTATGGCTACACCTTC. Translating gives CASSQDQGLYGYTF.

The CDR3 loop reads CASSRTGTGAYGYTF. Here the CDR3 DNA reads TGTGCCAGCAGCCGCACAGGGACTGGGGCTTATGGCTACACCTTC. The chain uses TRBV3-1 and TRBJ1-2; tentatively, D is TRBD1 (6 bases). CDR1 and CDR2 from the germline V gene are LGHDT and YNNKEL (reference sequence). The CDR3 has 15 residues. V shed 4 bases and J shed 5 bases, with 17 bases lying between them.

CDR3 region: CSVVLPALDTQYF. The CDR3 coding sequence is TGCAGCGTTGTGCTCCCCGCCTTAGATACGCAGTATTTT. This chain links TRBV29-1 with TRBJ2-3; no firm D call. CDR1 and CDR2 (germline): SQVTM, ANQGSEA. The germline V and J ends were trimmed by 4 bases and 5 bases, with 13 bases remaining between them. This CDR3 has 13 amino acids.

This chain connects TRBV30 to TRBJ1-1; no clear D gene. Trimming pared 2 bases from V and 5 bases from J, leaving 12 bases between. The CDR3 has 13 residues. Germline-derived CDR1 and CDR2 are GTSNPN and SVGIG (reference sequence). CDR3 DNA sequence: TGTGCCTGGAGTAAAGGGCTTGGAACTGAAGCTTTCTTT. Protein product: CAWSKGLGTEAFF. Supplemented by reference TRBV30 and TRBJ1-1, the full variable domain reads SQTIHQWPATLVQPVGSPLSLECTVEGTSNPNLYWYRQAAGRGLQLLFYSVGIGQISSEVPQNLSASRPQDRQFILSSKKLLLSDSGFYLCAWSKGLGTEAFFGQGTRLTVV.

The chain links TRBV28 to TRBJ1-2; D may be TRBD1 (5 bases). The CDR3 loop spans 13 amino acids. Trimming removed 7 bases at V and 7 bases at J, with 16 bases between. Germline V lookup: CDR1 MDHEN, CDR2 SYDVKM. CDR3: CASTIDRRSGYTF. The DNA of the CDR3 is TGTGCCAGCACAATCGACAGACGAAGTGGCTACACCTTC.

The chain recombines TRBV7-2 with TRBJ1-2, with TRBD1 as a possible D gene (6 bases). V lost 0 bases to trimming and J lost 5 bases, with 13 bases between them. The germline CDR1 and CDR2 sequences are SGHTA and FQGNSA. CDR3 length: 15 amino acids. As DNA, the CDR3 is TGTGCCAGCAGCTTAGCAGCAGGGGAGAAATATGGCTACACCTTC. Its translation is CASSLAAGEKYGYTF.

This chain uses TRBV20-1 with TRBJ1-5; 9 bases line up with TRBD1. This CDR3 has 15 residues. Germline CDR1 DFQATT, CDR2 SNEGSKA (reference sequence). Trimming took 2 bases from V and 2 from J; bases not matched to a gene: 4. CDR3 residues: CSARSWDRGNQPQHF. CDR3 coding DNA: TGCAGTGCTAGATCATGGGACAGGGGCAATCAGCCCCAGCATTTT.

This chain uses TRBV27 with TRBJ2-7; TRBD1 might be the D (6 bases). Trimming took off 4 bases at V and 1 base at J, with 11 bases between the two ends. Looked up from germline, CDR1 is MNHEY and CDR2 is SMNVEV (reference sequence). The CDR3 runs 14 residues. The CDR3 DNA sequence: TGTGCCAGCAGTTCCGCCGGACAGTCCTACGAGCAGTACTTC. Translation: CASSSAGQSYEQYF.

The chain combines TRBV6-5 with TRBJ1-2, with D hard to call. Per germline, CDR1 MNHEY and CDR2 SVGAGI. The CDR3 extends over 15 amino acids. Trimming left V 0 bases short and J 8 bases short, with 16 bases between. The CDR3 DNA follows: TGTGCCAGCAGTTACTCTGGTCACGGGGAGGGCGGCTACACCTTC. This translates into CASSYSGHGEGGYTF.

The chain uses TRBV20-1 and TRBJ2-5; D perhaps matches TRBD1 (5 bases). CDR1 and CDR2 from the germline V gene are DFQATT and SNEGSKA (reference sequence). V was clipped by 3 bases and J by 5 bases, with 10 bases between them. This CDR3 is built from 12 residues. CDR3 nucleotides: TGCAGTGCTAGGCAGGGTCGGGAGACCCAGTACTTC. It translates to CSARQGRETQYF.

This rearrangement joins TRBV3-1 to TRBJ1-1; D is possibly TRBD1 (5 bases). This CDR3 contains 14 residues. CDR1 is LGHDT and CDR2 is YNNKEL in the germline V gene (reference sequence). V dropped 3 bases and J dropped 3 bases, with 11 bases sitting between them. CDR3 sequence (DNA): TGTGCCAGCAGCCACCGGGACGGAGACACTGAAGCTTTCTTT. It translates to CASSHRDGDTEAFF.

The chain uses TRBV20-1 and TRBJ1-1; D gene ambiguous. V lost 3 bases to trimming and J lost 5 bases, with 4 bases between them. This CDR3 is 10 amino acids long. Germline loops: CDR1 DFQATT, CDR2 SNEGSKA (reference sequence). CDR3 residues: CSASKTEAFF. The CDR3 DNA sequence: TGCAGTGCTAGCAAGACTGAAGCTTTCTTT.

The chain links TRBV7-9 to TRBJ1-2, with D tentatively TRBD1 (6 bases). Germline V CDR1 and CDR2: SEHNR, FQNEAQ (reference sequence). The CDR3 is 12 amino acids. The germline V and J ends were trimmed by 5 bases and 7 bases, with 11 bases remaining between them. The CDR3 sequence: CASSTGQTGYTF. The CDR3 bases are TGTGCCAGCAGCACCGGACAGACTGGCTACACCTTC.

This clonotype was recorded once. V usage is TRBV6-2 or TRBV6-3 and J usage is TRBJ2-1; D not resolved. CDR1 MNHEY and CDR2 SVGEGT come from the germline V gene. V lost 7 bases and J 2 bases, leaving 9 bases between the germline ends. The CDR3 is 13 amino acids. CDR3 region: CASTLGTYNEQFF. CDR3 DNA sequence: TGTGCCAGCACCCTAGGGACCTACAATGAGCAGTTCTTC.

This clonotype has only one observation. The V call is TRBV7-9, the J call TRBJ1-5; no firm D call. Germline assignment: CDR1 SEHNR and CDR2 FQNEAQ (reference sequence). This CDR3 is built from 13 residues. Trimming removed 2 bases from V and 13 bases from J, with 15 bases in between. The CDR3 DNA is TGTGCCAGCAGCTTACGGCGCGATCAGCGACAGCATTTT. As protein: CASSLRRDQRQHF. The entire variable domain, with the rest obtained from reference TRBV7-9 and TRBJ1-5, is as follows: DTGVSQNPRHKITKRGQNVTFRCDPISEHNRLYWYRQTLGQGPEFLTYFQNEAQLEKSRLLSDRFSAERPKGSFSTLEIQRTEQGDSAMYLCASSLRRDQRQHFGDGTRLSIL.

This clonotype was observed a handful of times. J is TRBJ1-6 and V is TRBV9; unclear D gene. In germline, CDR1 is SGDLS, CDR2 YYNGEE. The CDR3 loop spans 12 amino acids. Between the trimmed V and J ends, which lost 2 bases and 9 bases, there was a span of 6 bases. The chain's CDR3 is CASSVEGSPLHF. CDR3 DNA: TGTGCCAGCAGCGTGGAGGGTTCACCCCTCCACTTT.

V and J are TRBV4-3 and TRBJ2-6, with a weak D call TRBD1 (6 bases). This CDR3 has 18 amino acids. V lost 3 bases, J lost 3 bases, and 18 bases lay in between. The V gene's germline CDR1 is LGHNA and CDR2 YSLEER. The CDR3 DNA follows: TGCGCCAGCAGCCAGGGGGCACAGGGTGGCGGTGGGGCCAACGTCCTGACTTTC. Translated: CASSQGAQGGGGANVLTF.

The rearrangement uses TRBV5-8 and TRBJ2-1; D not resolved. This CDR3 has 11 amino acids. V lost 2 bases, J lost 8 bases, and 5 bases lay in between. Germline CDR1 is SGHTS and CDR2 is YDEGEE. The CDR3 sequence: CASSFGYEQFF. In DNA, the CDR3 is TGTGCCAGCAGCTTCGGATATGAGCAGTTCTTC. The entire variable domain, with the rest obtained from reference TRBV5-8 and TRBJ2-1, is as follows: EAGVTQSPTHLIKTRGQQATLRCSPISGHTSVYWYQQALGLGLQFLLWYDEGEERNRGNFPPRFSGRQFPNYSSELNVNALELEDSALYLCASSFGYEQFFGPGTRLTVL.

This chain connects TRBV9 to TRBJ2-1; D is ambiguous. V lost 4 bases to trimming and J lost 10 bases, with 15 bases between them. The CDR3 is 13 amino acids. Germline CDR1 reads SGDLS; CDR2 reads YYNGEE. This CDR3 reads CASSQNWAEEQFF. As DNA, the CDR3 is TGTGCCAGCAGCCAGAATTGGGCGGAGGAGCAGTTCTTC. The full variable domain, in which reference TRBV9 and TRBJ2-1 provide the parts outside the CDR3, is DSGVTQTPKHLITATGQRVTLRCSPRSGDLSVYWYQQSLDQGLQFLIQYYNGEERAKGNILERFSAQQFPDLHSELNLSSLELGDSALYFCASSQNWAEEQFFGPGTRLTVL.

CDR3 residues: CSARETSGEYEQYF. The CDR3 bases are TGCAGTGCTAGAGAGACTAGCGGGGAGTACGAGCAGTACTTC. This sequence joins TRBV20-1 and TRBJ2-7, with 11 bases identical to TRBD2. In germline, CDR1 is DFQATT, CDR2 SNEGSKA (reference sequence). This CDR3 has 14 amino acids. V trimming: 0 bases; J trimming: 4 bases; junction bases outside the gene matches: 2.

The gene calls are TRBV29-1 and TRBJ2-5; possibly TRBD2 for D (6 bases). The CDR3 runs 13 residues. Trimming took 3 bases from V and 1 from J, leaving 9 bases between them. Per the germline V gene, CDR1 is SQVTM and CDR2 is ANQGSEA. The chain's CDR3 is CSVDGGIQETQYF. CDR3 coding DNA: TGCAGCGTTGATGGGGGGATCCAAGAGACCCAGTACTTC.

This clonotype was seen a single time. J is TRBJ2-7 and V is TRBV14; D remains unclear. V dropped 4 bases and J dropped 4 bases, with 8 bases sitting between them. The CDR3 spans 12 residues. Germline CDR1 is SGHDN and CDR2 is FVKESK. The CDR3 region has the DNA TGTGCCAGCAGCCCCAACCGTTACGAGCAGTACTTC. Translation: CASSPNRYEQYF.